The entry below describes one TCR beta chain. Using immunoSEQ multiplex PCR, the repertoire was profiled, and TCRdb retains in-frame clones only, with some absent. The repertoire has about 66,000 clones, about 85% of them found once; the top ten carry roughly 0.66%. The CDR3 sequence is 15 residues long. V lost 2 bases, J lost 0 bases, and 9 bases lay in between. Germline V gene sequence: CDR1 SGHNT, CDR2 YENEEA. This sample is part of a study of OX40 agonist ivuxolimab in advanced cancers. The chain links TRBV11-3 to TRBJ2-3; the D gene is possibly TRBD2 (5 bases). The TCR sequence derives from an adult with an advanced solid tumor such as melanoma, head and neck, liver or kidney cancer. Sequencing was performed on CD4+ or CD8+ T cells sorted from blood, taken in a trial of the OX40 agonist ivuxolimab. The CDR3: CASSLRAASTDTQYF. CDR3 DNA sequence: TGTGCCAGCAGCTTACGAGCGGCTAGCACAGATACGCAGTATTTT.